These T cell receptor beta chains were read from a single sample in a study of blood T cell repertoires in COVID-19. Sequenced by immunoSEQ multiplex PCR; TCRdb stores in-frame clones only, minus some. Here the sample spans around 250,000 clones, about 89% being singletons. The sample comprised PBMCs or T cells enriched from blood (not recorded which). The receptors come from a human donor in a cohort exposed to, infected with or recovered from COVID-19 (not recorded which). The donor label of this sample is uncertain. CDR3s include the opening cysteine and the closing phenylalanine or tryptophan. Each record gives: V gene, J gene, CDR3 protein.

>TRBV15|TRBJ2-5
CATSLRTGLQETQYF
>TRBV6-4|TRBJ2-1
CASSAGTGVYNEQFF
>TRBV7-3|TRBJ2-7
CASSFLGQDYEQYF
>TRBV27|TRBJ1-1
CASTRSGGGEAFF
>TRBV10-1|TRBJ1-6
CASLTRGRGSPLHF
>TRBV30|TRBJ2-5
CAWSRGGDQETQYF
>TRBV24-1|TRBJ2-1
CATGTGGHEQFF
>TRBV6-5|TRBJ1-1
CASSWDGHRGTTEAFF
>TRBV11-2|TRBJ1-2
CASSSLRDRASSNYGYTF
>TRBV5-1|TRBJ1-1
CASTNPTVNTEAFF
>TRBV19|TRBJ2-5
CASSSLQGRETQYF
>TRBV7-2|TRBJ2-5
CASSLADSEETQYF
>TRBV12-3/TRBV12-4|TRBJ2-2
CASAGVGELFF
>TRBV5-5|TRBJ1-2
CASSPPPGQGVGAHGYTF
>TRBV29-1|TRBJ1-2
CSALGDPAGGGLGYTF
>TRBV27|TRBJ2-4
CASSSPARQGKNIQYF
>TRBV19|TRBJ1-5
CASRQGASNQPQHF
>TRBV7-9|TRBJ1-2
CASSRSGTNYGYTF
>TRBV4-1|TRBJ2-6
CASSPRSGANVLTF
>TRBV3-1/TRBV3-2|TRBJ1-3
CASSQDRGTGKGQDTIYF
>TRBV14|TRBJ2-1
CASSQLSGGLRNEQFF
>TRBV7-3|TRBJ2-5
CASSLVGTPRETQYF
>TRBV5-6|TRBJ2-4
CASSRSEVAKNIQYF
>TRBV5-6|TRBJ2-6
CASTGDLRPSGANVLTF
>TRBV9|TRBJ1-2
CASSVSTESYGYTF
>TRBV5-6|TRBJ2-3
CASSSSSGGDTQYF
>TRBV7-2|TRBJ2-7
CASSWTVSYEQYF
>TRBV10-3|TRBJ1-2
CAATRGINYGYTF
>TRBV2|TRBJ1-5
CASSVGSAGNQPQHF